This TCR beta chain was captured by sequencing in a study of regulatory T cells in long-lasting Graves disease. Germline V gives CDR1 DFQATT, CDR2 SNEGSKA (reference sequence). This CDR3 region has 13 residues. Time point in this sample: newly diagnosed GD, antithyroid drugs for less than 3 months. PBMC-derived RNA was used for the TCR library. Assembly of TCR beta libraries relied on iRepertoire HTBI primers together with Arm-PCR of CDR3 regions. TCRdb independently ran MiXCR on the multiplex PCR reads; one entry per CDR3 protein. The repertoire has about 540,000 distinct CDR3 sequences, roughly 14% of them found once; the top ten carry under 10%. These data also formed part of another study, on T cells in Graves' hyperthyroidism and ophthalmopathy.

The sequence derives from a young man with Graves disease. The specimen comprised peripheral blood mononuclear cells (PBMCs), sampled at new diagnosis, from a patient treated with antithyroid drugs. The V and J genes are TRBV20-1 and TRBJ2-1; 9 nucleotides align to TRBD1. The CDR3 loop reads CSETGQGVNEQFF. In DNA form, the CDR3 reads TGCAGCGAAACGGGACAGGGCGTCAATGAGCAGTTCTTC.